The 21 T cell receptor beta chains presented below share a single source sample, sequenced in a study of Ad26.COV2.S vaccination and SARS-CoV-2 variants. Profiling relied on immunoSEQ multiplex PCR, and the TCRdb table lists in-frame clones only, not all of them. The repertoire holds 300,000 to 350,000 clones, with around 90% as singletons. Described treatment: roughly 19 received Ad26.COV2.S at low or high dose, single or two shots; about 5 received placebo; per-sample allocation not given. The investigators took samples on day 63 after the first vaccine or placebo injection. Material: peripheral blood, obtained in a trial of Ad26.COV2.S vaccine versus placebo. Receptor source: a person between 18 and 65 years old who received the Ad26.COV2.S COVID-19 vaccine or a placebo.

V and J are TRBV5-1 and TRBJ2-1, with D tentatively TRBD2 (5 bases). V lost 4 bases to trimming and J lost 4 bases, with 27 bases between them. The CDR3 loop spans 19 amino acids. Germline V gene lookup returns CDR1 SGHRS and CDR2 YFSETQ. CDR3 nucleotide sequence: TGCGCCAGCAGCCGCGGGCCCCCCGTTGGACCTCCTGGATACAATGAGCAGTTCTTC. Its protein product is CASSRGPPVGPPGYNEQFF.

This sequence joins TRBV7-9 and TRBJ1-5; no clear D. CDR1 and CDR2 (germline): SEHNR, FQNEAQ (reference sequence). The CDR3 consists of 11 residues. Deletions cut 4 bases from V and 9 bases from J, with 7 bases between. The CDR3 loop is CASSSLGPQHF. CDR3 sequence (DNA): TGTGCCAGCAGCTCCCTTGGGCCCCAGCATTTT.

J is TRBJ1-1 and V is TRBV19; D call uncertain. Looked up from germline, CDR1 is LNHDA and CDR2 is SQIVND (reference sequence). Trimming took 7 bases from V and 2 from J, leaving 20 bases between them. The CDR3 is 16 residues long. CDR3 residues: CASNTKEVGLNTEAFF. The CDR3 DNA reads as TGTGCCAGTAATACTAAAGAGGTCGGTTTAAACACTGAAGCTTTCTTT.

The genes are TRBV19 and TRBJ1-5, with 12 bases identical to TRBD1. Germline V CDR1 and CDR2: LNHDA, SQIVND (reference sequence). V shed 4 bases and J 2 bases; nucleotides not matched to a gene: 3. This CDR3 spans 16 amino acids. CDR3 protein: CASSKGQGAGNQPQHF. In nucleotides, the CDR3 is TGTGCCAGTAGTAAGGGACAGGGGGCGGGCAATCAGCCCCAGCATTTT.

V and J are TRBV11-2 and TRBJ2-1; D tentatively fits TRBD1 or TRBD2 (5 bases each). This CDR3 comprises 15 residues. Deletions cut 0 bases from V and 4 bases from J, with 10 bases between. Per germline, CDR1 SGHAT and CDR2 FQNNGV. CDR3 nucleotide sequence: TGTGCCAGCAGCTTAGAACGGGGCGGATACAATGAGCAGTTCTTC. This encodes CASSLERGGYNEQFF. The full variable domain, in which reference TRBV11-2 and TRBJ2-1 provide the parts outside the CDR3, is EAGVAQSPRYKIIEKRQSVAFWCNPISGHATLYWYQQILGQGPKLLIQFQNNGVVDDSQLPKDRFSAERLKGVDSTLKIQPAKLEDSAVYLCASSLERGGYNEQFFGPGTRLTVL.

This chain links TRBV7-2 with TRBJ2-1; D perhaps matches TRBD2 (7 bases). Germline V gene sequence: CDR1 SGHTA, CDR2 FQGNSA. CDR3 length: 16 amino acids. The V and J ends lost 5 bases and 2 bases respectively, with 16 bases between them. CDR3 loop: CASSPGEGQTYNEQFF. The CDR3 DNA follows: TGTGCCAGCAGCCCAGGGGAGGGGCAAACCTACAATGAGCAGTTCTTC.

The rearrangement joins TRBV7-6 to TRBJ2-6; 9 bases are shared with TRBD1. This CDR3 has 17 amino acids. CDR1 and CDR2 (germline): SGHVS, FNYEAQ. V gave up 4 bases and J gave up 2 bases; unmatched junction bases: 6. The DNA for the CDR3 is TGTGCCAGCAGCTCCGCCGGGACAGGGACTGGGGCCAACGTCCTGACTTTC. Its translation is CASSSAGTGTGANVLTF.

This sequence joins TRBV9 and TRBJ1-2, with TRBD1 matching over 7 bases. The V gene end was trimmed by 4 bases and the J gene end by 5 bases; junction bases not matched to a gene: 11. The germline V gene encodes CDR1 SGDLS and CDR2 YYNGEE. The CDR3 loop spans 15 amino acids. Written as DNA, the CDR3 is TGTGCCAGCAGCTCGCGGACAGGTCAAGCGTATGGCTACACCTTC. Amino acids: CASSSRTGQAYGYTF.

The chain joins TRBV30 to TRBJ2-5, with D possibly matching TRBD2 (6 bases). Germline values: CDR1 GTSNPN, CDR2 SVGIG (reference sequence). V lost 0 bases, J lost 9 bases, and 17 bases lay in between. The CDR3 contains 14 residues. CDR3 region: CAWSVGDGGGAQYF. Here the CDR3 DNA reads TGTGCCTGGAGTGTCGGGGACGGCGGCGGGGCCCAGTACTTC.

The rearrangement uses TRBV19 and TRBJ1-2, with D perhaps TRBD1 (5 bases). There are 13 residues in the CDR3. Germline V lookup: CDR1 LNHDA, CDR2 SQIVND (reference sequence). V shed 4 bases and J shed 8 bases, with 14 bases lying between them. The CDR3 protein is CASSRPGREGYTF. CDR3 nucleotide sequence: TGTGCCAGTAGTAGACCGGGACGGGAGGGCTACACCTTC. The complete variable domain, with remaining parts taken from reference TRBV19 and TRBJ1-2, reads DGGITQSPKYLFRKEGQNVTLSCEQNLNHDAMYWYRQDPGQGLRLIYYSQIVNDFQKGDIAEGYSVSREKKESFPLTVTSAQKNPTAFYLCASSRPGREGYTFGSGTRLTVV.

This chain links TRBV6-2 or TRBV6-3 with TRBJ2-7; the match to TRBD2 covers 12 bases. The CDR3 runs to 20 residues. Germline loops: CDR1 MNHEY, CDR2 SVGEGT. J was trimmed by 1 base and V by 2 bases; bases with no gene match: 15. The CDR3 bases are TGTGCCAGCAGTTACGGTGTGTTGACTAGCGGGAGAACTACTTCCTACGAGCAGTACGTC. This encodes CASSYGVLTSGRTTSYEQYV.

This clone has more than one count but fewer than ten. J is TRBJ2-3 and V is TRBV13; D might be TRBD1 or TRBD2, each matching 5 bases. With 5 bases removed from V and 0 bases from J, the gap between germline ends came to 6 bases. There are 13 residues in the CDR3. CDR1 is PRHDT and CDR2 is FYEKMQ in the germline V gene (reference sequence). CDR3 sequence (DNA): TGTGCCAGCAGCGGGACGAGCACAGATACGCAGTATTTT. This codes for CASSGTSTDTQYF.

This chain links TRBV9 with TRBJ2-5; a possible D gene is TRBD1 (6 bases). Germline V CDR1 and CDR2: SGDLS, YYNGEE. Trimming removed 1 base from V and 2 bases from J, with 15 bases in between. This CDR3 has 16 amino acids. CDR3 in DNA: TGTGCCAGCAGCGTAAGGTCCCAAGGGGGACAAGAGACCCAGTACTTC. It codes for CASSVRSQGGQETQYF. Looking up the rest from reference TRBV9 and TRBJ2-5 gives the full variable domain: DSGVTQTPKHLITATGQRVTLRCSPRSGDLSVYWYQQSLDQGLQFLIQYYNGEERAKGNILERFSAQQFPDLHSELNLSSLELGDSALYFCASSVRSQGGQETQYFGPGTRLLVL.

V is TRBV19 and J is TRBJ1-5, with 10 bases aligning to TRBD1. The CDR3 extends over 17 amino acids. The J segment lost 0 bases and the V segment lost 5 bases, leaving 7 bases of the junction unmatched. Germline loops: CDR1 LNHDA, CDR2 SQIVND (reference sequence). The CDR3 is CASSGQGGFYSNQPQHF. The CDR3 DNA follows: TGTGCCAGTAGTGGACAGGGGGGATTCTATAGCAATCAGCCCCAGCATTTT.

The chain recombines TRBV19 with TRBJ1-5; a weak D match, TRBD1 (6 bases). Trimming took off 3 bases at V and 4 bases at J, with 13 bases between the two ends. CDR1 LNHDA and CDR2 SQIVND come from the germline V gene (reference sequence). The CDR3 loop spans 15 amino acids. The CDR3 sequence is CASSIPGVRNQPQHF. The CDR3 coding sequence is TGTGCCAGTAGTATCCCAGGGGTCCGAAATCAGCCCCAGCATTTT.

V is TRBV11-3 and J is TRBJ2-2; 12 nucleotides match TRBD1. The CDR3 contains 16 residues. J was trimmed by 7 bases and V by 1 base; bases with no gene match: 4. Germline lookup yields CDR1 SGHNT and CDR2 YENEEA. This CDR3 is CASSLAGTGGYGELFF. Here the CDR3 DNA reads TGTGCCAGCAGCTTAGCCGGGACAGGGGGCTACGGGGAGCTGTTTTTT.

Only one count was recorded for this clone. The chain links TRBV30 to TRBJ1-1; D not certain. CDR1 and CDR2 (germline): GTSNPN, SVGIG (reference sequence). This CDR3 region has 11 residues. The ends were cut back, 3 bases at V and 7 bases at J, with 9 bases in the middle. The DNA of the CDR3 is TGTGCCTGGAGGATCGCGGTTGAAGCTTTCTTT. This encodes CAWRIAVEAFF.

V and J are TRBV30 and TRBJ1-2; 7 nucleotides line up with TRBD1. Germline CDR1 GTSNPN, CDR2 SVGIG (reference sequence). V shed 7 bases and J 6 bases; nucleotides not matched to a gene: 5. The CDR3 loop spans 11 amino acids. CDR3 sequence reads: CALQGTDGYTF. In DNA, the CDR3 is TGTGCCTTACAGGGGACTGATGGCTACACCTTC.

The chain carries TRBV7-2 and TRBJ2-7, with TRBD2 matching 8 bases. CDR3 length equals 14 residues. Germline lookup yields CDR1 SGHTA and CDR2 FQGNSA. V dropped 3 bases and J dropped 1; count of bases not matched to a gene: 2. The CDR3 loop is CASSLGLESYEQYF. CDR3 bases: TGTGCCAGCAGCTTGGGACTAGAGTCCTACGAGCAGTACTTC.

The chain employs TRBV7-8 and TRBJ2-1; 7 bases map to TRBD1. This CDR3 region has 16 residues. Trimming at V came to 5 bases and at J to 4 bases, leaving 11 bases not matched to a gene. Germline lookup yields CDR1 SGHVS and CDR2 FQNEAQ. The CDR3 bases are TGTGCCAGCAGCCCGGAAGGCAGGGGGAATTACAATGAGCAGTTCTTC. Amino acid sequence: CASSPEGRGNYNEQFF. The full variable domain, with the rest looked up from reference TRBV7-8 and TRBJ2-1, is GAGVSQSPRYKVAKRGQDVALRCDPISGHVSLFWYQQALGQGPEFLTYFQNEAQLDKSGLPSDRFFAERPEGSVSTLKIQRTQQEDSAVYLCASSPEGRGNYNEQFFGPGTRLTVL.

The genes are TRBV14 and TRBJ2-6; D gene unclear. Between the trimmed V and J ends, which lost 0 bases and 0 bases, there was a span of 9 bases. CDR3 length: 17 amino acids. CDR1 is SGHDN, CDR2 FVKESK, per germline. The CDR3 reads CASSQELMYSGANVLTF. The CDR3 DNA sequence: TGTGCCAGCAGCCAAGAGTTAATGTACTCTGGGGCCAACGTCCTGACTTTC.